The 19 T cell receptor beta chains reported below all come from one sample, sequenced in a study of spatial heterogeneity in lung cancer. Study-wide points: Intratumoral expanded alpha and beta TCR counts were found to track tumor mutation counts.

Which antigens these TCRs recognize remains unknown. TCRdb fed the 5' RACE reads into MiXCR, producing one record per CDR3 protein. The table lists around 8,100 distinct CDR3 sequences, more than 13% of them singletons, with approximately 8.8% in the top ten. Time point noted: sample taken at primary tumor resection. The material was lung tumor tissue, obtained at surgery. These receptors came from a female donor with early-stage non-small cell lung cancer.

This clonotype was recorded at least ten times. Being off target in a library aimed at alpha chains, this beta chain has a size of little meaning. The CDR3 bases are TGTGCCAGCTCACCAACCGCCCTCCAAGAGACCCAGTACTTC. It translates to CASSPTALQETQYF. The chain recombines TRBV18 with TRBJ2-5; D is undetermined. The germline V gene has CDR1 KGHSH and CDR2 LQKENI. V lost 2 bases, J lost 1 base, and 8 bases lay in between. The CDR3 has 14 residues.

This clonotype is categorized as medium-sized. A library made for alpha chains picked up this beta chain off target, so its size means little. The V gene is TRBV3-1, the J gene TRBJ2-5; D is unclear. Germline CDR1 LGHDT, CDR2 YNNKEL (reference sequence). This CDR3 region has 13 residues. Deletions cut 1 base from V and 7 bases from J, with 10 bases between. CDR3 region: CASSQGGKRTQYF. The DNA of the CDR3 is TGTGCCAGCAGCCAAGGTGGAAAGAGGACCCAGTACTTC.

Worth noting for this clonotype: This beta chain slipped into a library made for alpha chains as a stray read, so its size is not meaningful. The CDR3 region is CASSRTGTISYNEQFF. The DNA of the CDR3 is TGTGCCAGCAGCCGAACCGGGACCATCTCCTACAATGAGCAGTTCTTC. This chain connects TRBV7-2 to TRBJ2-1; D is perhaps TRBD1 or TRBD2 (5 bases each). V shed 5 bases and J shed 0 bases, with 14 bases lying between them. CDR3 length: 16 amino acids. Germline V gives CDR1 SGHTA, CDR2 FQGNSA.

This clonotype came up many times. With the library built for alpha chains, this beta chain is off target and its frequency is not meaningful. The genes are TRBV6-5 and TRBJ2-3; D not resolved. The CDR3 length is 14 residues. Germline lookup yields CDR1 MNHEY and CDR2 SVGAGI. For the CDR3, the DNA is TGTGAACCGTCCGCGATTTATGGCACAGATACGCAGTATTTT. It is translated as CEPSAIYGTDTQYF.

To note about this clonotype: This beta chain is off target for a library built for alpha chains, so its abundance means little. CDR3 loop: CASSPGGTDTQYF. The CDR3 region has the DNA TGCGCCAGCAGCCCCGGCGGCACAGATACGCAGTATTTT. The chain carries TRBV5-1 and TRBJ2-3; D gene uncertain. Germline V lookup: CDR1 SGHRS, CDR2 YFSETQ. V was pared by 4 bases and J by 1 base, with 7 bases between. The CDR3 totals 13 residues.

There are many counts of this clonotype. Because the library targeted alpha chains, this beta chain is an off-target read whose size means little. In DNA, the CDR3 is TGTGCCAGCAGCCGAGCAAACACTGAAGCTTTCTTT. This sequence encodes CASSRANTEAFF. This chain links TRBV7-9 with TRBJ1-1; D uncertain. V lost 5 bases and J 2 bases, leaving 6 bases between the germline ends. Germline CDR1 and CDR2: SEHNR and FQNEAQ (reference sequence). This CDR3 spans 12 amino acids.

Many counts were recorded for this clonotype. This beta chain slipped into a library made for alpha chains as a stray read, so its size is not meaningful. The chain is built from TRBV4-1 and TRBJ1-5, with 8 bases identical to TRBD1. J lost 1 base, V lost 2 bases, and 4 bases had no gene match. CDR3 length: 16 amino acids. Germline values: CDR1 MGHRA, CDR2 YSYEKL. DNA of the CDR3: TGCGCCAGCAGCCAACCAGGGGGCTTGAGCAATCAGCCCCAGCATTTT. Protein: CASSQPGGLSNQPQHF.

This clonotype was detected ten times or more. This beta chain came through as a stray read in a library set up for alpha chains, and its size says little. The rearrangement links TRBV20-1 to TRBJ2-3; D might be TRBD2 (7 bases). V dropped 6 bases and J dropped 0 bases, with 19 bases sitting between them. CDR3 length: 16 residues. Per the germline V gene, CDR1 is DFQATT and CDR2 is SNEGSKA (reference sequence). CDR3 sequence reads: CSAGGPSGFSTDTQYF. The CDR3 DNA sequence: TGCAGTGCGGGGGGGCCCTCAGGTTTCAGCACAGATACGCAGTATTTT.

Within the sample, this clonotype is medium-sized (0.01 to 0.1%). This beta chain is a stray sequence in a library constructed for alpha chains; its clone size is not meaningful. The CDR3 sequence is CASSPEGRYGYTF. CDR3 nucleotide sequence: TGTGCCAGCTCACCAGAGGGAAGGTATGGCTACACCTTC. The chain is built from TRBV18 and TRBJ1-2; D gene uncertain. The CDR3 is 13 amino acids. The V end lost 2 bases, the J end lost 5 bases, and 9 bases lay between the germline ends. From germline, CDR1 is KGHSH and CDR2 LQKENI.

This clonotype was seen repeatedly, ten times or more. The library was designed around alpha chains, so this beta chain is a stray read whose abundance carries little weight. The V call is TRBV7-6, the J call TRBJ2-3; 13 bases match TRBD2. Trimming took 4 bases from V and 5 from J; bases not matched to a gene: 3. Germline V gene lookup returns CDR1 SGHVS and CDR2 FNYEAQ. The CDR3 has 15 amino acids. The CDR3 region is CASSSRLAGGDTQYF. In DNA form, the CDR3 reads TGTGCCAGCAGCTCAAGACTAGCGGGGGGAGATACGCAGTATTTT.

Within the sample, this clonotype is medium-sized. The library was designed around alpha chains, so this beta chain is a stray read whose abundance carries little weight. V usage is TRBV6-1 and J usage is TRBJ1-1; TRBD1 matches at 8 bases. The V gene's germline CDR1 is MNHNS and CDR2 SASEGT. The CDR3 is made up of 14 amino acids. J gave up 3 bases and V 6 bases, and 6 bases lay outside the gene matches. CDR3 in DNA: TGTGCCAGCAGAACTTCAGGGGGCCACACTGAAGCTTTCTTT. Translation gives CASRTSGGHTEAFF.

This clonotype is deemed medium-sized. The library was prepared for alpha chains; this beta chain is a stray read, so its frequency means little. The rearrangement links TRBV4-1 to TRBJ1-2; unclear D gene. Per the germline V gene, CDR1 is MGHRA and CDR2 is YSYEKL. The V end lost 0 bases, the J end lost 2 bases, and 10 bases lay between the germline ends. The CDR3 is made up of 15 amino acids. The CDR3 reads CASSQDSRWNYGYTF. CDR3 bases: TGCGCCAGCAGCCAAGATAGTAGGTGGAACTATGGCTACACCTTC.

By sample share, this clonotype is medium-sized. This beta chain was picked up by a library intended for alpha chains and is off target, so its count carries little meaning. The CDR3 region is CASSQDLKGRPLHF. CDR3 sequence (DNA): TGTGCCAGCAGCCAAGATCTAAAAGGCCGACCCCTCCACTTT. The chain employs TRBV4-2 and TRBJ1-6, with D unresolved. Trimming removed 0 bases from V and 12 bases from J, with 12 bases in between. The CDR3 is 14 amino acids. Germline V gene data show CDR1 as LGHNA and CDR2 as YNFKEQ.

In its sample, this clonotype ranks as medium-sized. The library was prepared for alpha chains; this beta chain is a stray read, so its frequency means little. The chain couples TRBV2 to TRBJ1-5, with D unresolved. From germline, CDR1 is SNHLY and CDR2 FYNNEI. V dropped 6 bases and J dropped 7 bases, with 13 bases sitting between them. CDR3 length: 13 residues. The CDR3, as DNA: TGTGCCAGCAGAAACAGCTGGGTCCAGCCCCAGCATTTT. Amino acid sequence: CASRNSWVQPQHF.

The sample holds many counts of this clonotype. Because the library targeted alpha chains, this beta chain is an off-target read whose size means little. This sequence joins TRBV20-1 and TRBJ2-7; D gene unclear. The CDR3 extends over 15 amino acids. Germline V gene lookup returns CDR1 DFQATT and CDR2 SNEGSKA (reference sequence). V lost 0 bases and J 3 bases, leaving 15 bases between the germline ends. The CDR3 loop is CSARDFQVSRYEQYF. The CDR3 nucleotides read TGCAGTGCTAGAGATTTTCAGGTATCTCGCTACGAGCAGTACTTC.

This clonotype was seen more than once but under ten times. With the library built for alpha chains, this beta chain is off target and its frequency is not meaningful. The chain carries TRBV5-1 and TRBJ2-3, with no clear D. Deletions cut 5 bases from V and 2 bases from J, with 9 bases between. Germline V gene lookup returns CDR1 SGHRS and CDR2 YFSETQ. The CDR3 sequence is 13 residues long. Here the CDR3 DNA reads TGCGCCAGCAGGTCGACACACACAGATACGCAGTATTTT. It yields the protein CASRSTHTDTQYF. The full variable domain, completed using reference TRBV5-1 and TRBJ2-3, is KAGVTQTPRYLIKTRGQQVTLSCSPISGHRSVSWYQQTPGQGLQFLFEYFSETQRNKGNFPGRFSGRQFSNSRSEMNVSTLELGDSALYLCASRSTHTDTQYFGPGTRLTVL.

Concerning this clonotype itself: Since the library was made to target alpha chains, this beta chain is a stray read and its abundance is not meaningful. V is TRBV5-1 and J is TRBJ2-7; weak D call: TRBD1 (5 bases). Per germline, CDR1 SGHRS and CDR2 YFSETQ. This CDR3 comprises 14 residues. V lost 4 bases to trimming and J lost 5 bases, with 16 bases between them. The CDR3, as DNA: TGCGCCAGCAGCCCAGGGTTGGGTATAAACGAGCAGTACTTC. Its translation: CASSPGLGINEQYF.

This clonotype is labeled medium-sized. A library prepared for alpha chains yielded this beta chain as an off-target read; its size is of little meaning. This rearrangement joins TRBV19 to TRBJ1-5; 12 bases agree with TRBD1. The V segment lost 5 bases and the J segment 6 bases; nucleotides outside the gene matches: 5. This CDR3 contains 15 residues. In germline, CDR1 is LNHDA, CDR2 SQIVND (reference sequence). CDR3 residues: CASSLGQGAVQPQHF. The CDR3 DNA reads as TGTGCCAGTAGTTTGGGACAGGGGGCCGTTCAGCCCCAGCATTTT.

This clonotype is judged large. Because the library targeted alpha chains, this beta chain is an off-target read whose size means little. V usage is TRBV6-1 and J usage is TRBJ2-7, with no clear D. The CDR3 runs to 13 residues. Trimming stripped 0 bases from V and 1 base from J, with 4 bases between. CDR1 and CDR2 from the germline V gene are MNHNS and SASEGT. The CDR3 DNA reads TGTGCCAGCAGTGAAGCGGGGTCCTACGAGCAGTACTTC. Protein sequence: CASSEAGSYEQYF.